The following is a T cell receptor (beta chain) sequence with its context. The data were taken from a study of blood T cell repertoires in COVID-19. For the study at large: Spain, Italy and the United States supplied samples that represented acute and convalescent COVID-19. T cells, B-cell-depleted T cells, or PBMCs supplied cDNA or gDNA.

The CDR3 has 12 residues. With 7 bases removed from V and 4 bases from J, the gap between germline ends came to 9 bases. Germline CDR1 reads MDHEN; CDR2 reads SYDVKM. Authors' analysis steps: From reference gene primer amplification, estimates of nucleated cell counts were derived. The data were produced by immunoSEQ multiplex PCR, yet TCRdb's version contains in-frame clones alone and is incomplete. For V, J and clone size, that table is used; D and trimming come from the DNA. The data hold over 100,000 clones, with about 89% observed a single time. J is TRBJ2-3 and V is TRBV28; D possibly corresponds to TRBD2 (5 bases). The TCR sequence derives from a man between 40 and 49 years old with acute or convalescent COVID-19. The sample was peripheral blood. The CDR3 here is CASKEGPDTQYF. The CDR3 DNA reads TGTGCCAGCAAAGAGGGTCCAGATACGCAGTATTTT. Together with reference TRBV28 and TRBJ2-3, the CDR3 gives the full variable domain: DVKVTQSSRYLVKRTGEKVFLECVQDMDHENMFWYRQDPGLGLRLIYFSYDVKMKEKGDIPEGYSVSREKKERFSLILESASTNQTSMYLCASKEGPDTQYFGPGTRLTVL.